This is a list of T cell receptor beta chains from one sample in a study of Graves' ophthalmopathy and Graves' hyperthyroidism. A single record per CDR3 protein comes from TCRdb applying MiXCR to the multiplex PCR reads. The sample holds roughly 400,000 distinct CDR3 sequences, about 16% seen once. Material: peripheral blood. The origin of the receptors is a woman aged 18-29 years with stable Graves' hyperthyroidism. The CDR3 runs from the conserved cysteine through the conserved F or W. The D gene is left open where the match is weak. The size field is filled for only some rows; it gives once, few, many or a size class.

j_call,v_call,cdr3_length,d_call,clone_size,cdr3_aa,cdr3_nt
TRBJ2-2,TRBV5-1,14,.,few,CASSLSRADGELFF,TGCGCCAGCAGCTTAAGCCGGGCAGACGGGGAGCTGTTTTTT
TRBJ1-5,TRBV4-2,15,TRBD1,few,CASSQDAGGHQPQHF,TGTGCCAGCAGCCAAGACGCAGGGGGCCACCAGCCCCAGCATTTT
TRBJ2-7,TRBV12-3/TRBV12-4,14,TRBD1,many,CASRAGTGDYEQYF,TGTGCCAGCAGAGCCGGGACAGGGGACTACGAGCAGTACTTC
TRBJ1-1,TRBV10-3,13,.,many,CAIKVGGNTEAFF,TGTGCCATCAAGGTGGGGGGGAACACTGAAGCTTTCTTT
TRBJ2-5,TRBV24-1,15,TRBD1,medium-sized,CATSDYRGNGETQYF,TGTGCCACCAGTGATTACAGGGGGAACGGGGAGACCCAGTACTTC
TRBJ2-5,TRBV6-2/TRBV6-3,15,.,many,CASSYSGTTRETQYF,TGTGCCAGCAGTTACTCCGGGACAACCCGAGAGACCCAGTACTTC
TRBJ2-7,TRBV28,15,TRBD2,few,CASARWTSNSDEQYF,TGTGCCAGCGCCCGCTGGACTAGCAATTCCGACGAGCAGTACTTC
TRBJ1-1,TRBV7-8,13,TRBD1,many,CASSWTGATEAFF,TGTGCCAGCAGCTGGACAGGGGCCACTGAAGCTTTCTTT
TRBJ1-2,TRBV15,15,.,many,CATSRDFDTNYGYAF,TGTGCCACCAGCAGAGATTTTGACACCAACTATGGCTACGCCTTC
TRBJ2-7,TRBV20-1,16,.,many,CSAYAGSGLASDEQYF,TGCAGTGCTTACGCAGGGTCTGGGTTAGCTAGCGACGAGCAGTACTTC
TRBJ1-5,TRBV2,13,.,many,CASNGGGNQPQHF,TGTGCCAGCAACGGCGGGGGCAATCAGCCCCAGCATTTT
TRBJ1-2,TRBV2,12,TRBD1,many,CASMRQGYGYTF,TGTGCCAGCATGAGACAGGGCTATGGCTACACCTTC
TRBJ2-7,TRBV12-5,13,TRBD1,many,CASGLGDSYEQYF,TGTGCTAGTGGTTTGGGGGACAGCTACGAGCAGTACTTC
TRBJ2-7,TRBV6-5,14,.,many,CASSYSGGSYEQYF,TGTGCCAGCAGTTACTCCGGGGGCTCCTACGAGCAGTACTTC
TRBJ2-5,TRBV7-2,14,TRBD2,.,CASSLAGGGETEYF,TGTGCCAGCAGCTTAGCCGGCGGGGGGGAGACGGAGTACTTC
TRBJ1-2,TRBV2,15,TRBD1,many,CASRGYRGTYYGYTF,TGTGCCAGCAGGGGATACAGGGGAACCTACTATGGCTACACCTTC
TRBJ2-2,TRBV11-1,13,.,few,CASNLFGAGELFF,TGTGCCAGCAATTTGTTTGGGGCCGGGGAGCTGTTTTTT
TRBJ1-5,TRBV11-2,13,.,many,CASSTQPGQPQHF,TGTGCCAGCAGCACCCAACCAGGTCAGCCCCAGCATTTT
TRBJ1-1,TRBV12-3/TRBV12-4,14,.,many,CASLRPGMNTEAFF,TGTGCCAGCCTCAGACCGGGGATGAACACTGAAGCTTTCTTT
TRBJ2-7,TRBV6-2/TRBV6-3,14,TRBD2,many,CASSYGTSVDEQYF,TGTGCCAGCAGTTATGGGACTAGCGTCGACGAGCAGTACTTC
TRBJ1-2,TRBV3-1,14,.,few,CASSLLGTSYGYTF,TGTGCCAGCAGCCTTTTAGGGACAAGCTATGGCTACACCTTC
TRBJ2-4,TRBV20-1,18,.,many,CSATSGTVTVVAKNIQYF,TGCAGTGCAACATCAGGGACGGTTACGGTGGTCGCCAAAAACATTCAGTACTTC
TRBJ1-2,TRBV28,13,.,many,CASTLRLVVGYTF,TGTGCCAGCACCCTGAGACTAGTAGTCGGCTACACCTTC
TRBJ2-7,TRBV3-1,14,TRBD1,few,CASSHRSDRSWQYF,TGTGCCAGCAGCCATCGTTCGGACAGGTCGTGGCAGTACTTC
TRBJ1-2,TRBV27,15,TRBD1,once,CASSLMGQANYGYTF,TGTGCCAGCAGTTTAATGGGACAGGCTAACTATGGCTACACCTTC
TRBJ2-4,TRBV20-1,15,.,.,CSARLRGRAKNIQYF,TGCAGTGCTAGGCTCCGGGGGCGGGCCAAAAACATTCAGTACTTC
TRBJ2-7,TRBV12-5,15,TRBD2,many,CASGFRREASYEQYF,TGTGCTAGTGGTTTCCGACGGGAGGCGTCCTACGAGCAGTACTTC
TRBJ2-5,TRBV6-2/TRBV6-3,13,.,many,CASVEDGLETQYF,TGTGCCAGCGTCGAGGACGGGTTGGAGACCCAGTACTTC
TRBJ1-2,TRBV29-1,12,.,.,CSVEAGGGGYTF,TGCAGCGTTGAGGCAGGTGGGGGTGGCTACACCTTC
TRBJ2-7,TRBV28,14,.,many,CASSLGGGIYEQYF,TGTGCCAGCAGTTTAGGTGGGGGAATCTACGAGCAGTACTTC
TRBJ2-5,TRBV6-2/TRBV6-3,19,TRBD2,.,CASSYSATSDSGSQETQYF,TGTGCCAGCAGTTACTCGGCGACTAGTGATAGCGGGAGCCAAGAGACCCAGTACTTC
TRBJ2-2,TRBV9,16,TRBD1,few,CASSVPGQGNTGELFF,TGTGCCAGCAGCGTACCCGGACAGGGGAACACCGGGGAGCTGTTTTTT
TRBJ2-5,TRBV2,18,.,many,CASLPRGSWSAPQETQYF,TGTGCCAGCCTACCACGGGGGAGTTGGTCCGCACCGCAAGAGACCCAGTACTTC
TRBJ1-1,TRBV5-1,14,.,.,CASSVRQVNTEAFF,TGCGCCAGCAGCGTGAGACAGGTGAACACTGAAGCTTTCTTT
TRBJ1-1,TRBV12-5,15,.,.,CASGLTAGHTQEAFF,TGTGCTAGTGGTTTGACCGCGGGACATACCCAAGAAGCTTTCTTT
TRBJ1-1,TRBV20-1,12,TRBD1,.,CSANRGNTEAFF,TGCAGTGCTAACAGGGGGAACACTGAAGCTTTCTTT
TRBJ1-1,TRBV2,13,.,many,CAKGQGRKTEAFF,TGTGCCAAAGGGCAGGGGCGAAAAACTGAAGCTTTCTTT
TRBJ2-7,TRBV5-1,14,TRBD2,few,CASSWGGDFYEQYF,TGCGCCAGCAGCTGGGGGGGGGACTTCTACGAGCAGTACTTC
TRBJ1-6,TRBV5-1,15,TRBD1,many,CASSSWTGRNSPLHF,TGCGCCAGCAGCTCCTGGACAGGGCGGAATTCACCCCTCCACTTT
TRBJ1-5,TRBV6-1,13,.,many,CASSAFRGQPQHF,TGTGCCAGCAGTGCTTTTAGGGGTCAGCCCCAGCATTTT
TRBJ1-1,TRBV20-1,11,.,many,CSATQGTEAFF,TGCAGTGCTACCCAGGGGACTGAAGCTTTCTTT
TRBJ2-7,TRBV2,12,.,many,CASTPAIHEQYF,TGTGCCAGCACCCCCGCGATCCACGAGCAGTACTTC
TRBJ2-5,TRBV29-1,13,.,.,CSVDQADQETQYF,TGCAGCGTGGACCAGGCTGACCAAGAGACCCAGTACTTC
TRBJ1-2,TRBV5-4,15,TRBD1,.,CASSLRTGDRGGYTF,TGTGCCAGCAGCTTGAGGACAGGGGACCGTGGCGGCTACACCTTC
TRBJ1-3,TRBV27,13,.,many,CASSDFSGNTIYF,TGTGCCAGCAGTGACTTCTCTGGAAACACCATATATTTT
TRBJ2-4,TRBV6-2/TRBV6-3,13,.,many,CASSPDWKNIKYF,TGTGCCAGCAGCCCGGACTGGAAAAACATTAAGTACTTC
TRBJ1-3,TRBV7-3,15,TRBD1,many,CASSPGGDSGNTIYF,TGTGCCAGCAGCCCAGGGGGTGACTCTGGAAACACCATATATTTT
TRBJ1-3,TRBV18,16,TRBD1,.,CASPPRTGSSGNTIYF,TGTGCCAGCCCACCACGGACAGGCAGCTCTGGAAACACCATATATTTT
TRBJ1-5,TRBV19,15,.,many,CASRVQGRSNQPQHF,TGTGCCAGTAGGGTACAGGGACGAAGCAATCAGCCCCAGCATTTT
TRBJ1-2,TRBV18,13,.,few,CASSPRADYGYTF,TGTGCCAGCTCACCAAGGGCAGACTATGGCTACACCTTC
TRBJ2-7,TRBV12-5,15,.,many,CASGFTSGISYEQYF,TGTGCTAGTGGTTTTACGTCAGGGATATCCTACGAGCAGTACTTC
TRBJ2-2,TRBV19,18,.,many,CASRRAGRVSTSTGELFF,TGTGCCAGTCGGAGAGCGGGTCGGGTTAGCACGAGCACCGGGGAGCTGTTTTTT
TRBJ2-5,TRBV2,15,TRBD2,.,CASSPLAGGHETQYF,TGTGCCAGCAGTCCCCTAGCGGGGGGGCATGAGACCCAGTACTTC
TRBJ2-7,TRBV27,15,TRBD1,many,CASSRTGRGSYEQYF,TGTGCCAGCAGTCGGACAGGGAGAGGGTCCTACGAGCAGTACTTC
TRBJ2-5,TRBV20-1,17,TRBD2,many,CSASRLAGGPSRETQYF,TGCAGTGCTAGTCGACTAGCGGGGGGGCCATCACGAGAGACCCAGTACTTC
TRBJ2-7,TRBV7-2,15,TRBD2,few,CASSLGLASAYEQYF,TGTGCCAGCAGCTTGGGACTAGCGAGTGCCTACGAGCAGTACTTC
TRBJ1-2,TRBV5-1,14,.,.,CASSLGSRDYGYTF,TGCGCCAGCAGCCTCGGGAGCCGTGACTATGGCTACACCTTC
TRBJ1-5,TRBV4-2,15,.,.,CASSQVGLGDQPQHF,TGTGCCAGCAGCCAAGTGGGACTGGGAGATCAGCCCCAGCATTTT
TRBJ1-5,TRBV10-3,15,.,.,CAISDRDIFEQPQHF,TGTGCCATCAGTGACCGGGACATCTTCGAGCAGCCCCAGCATTTT
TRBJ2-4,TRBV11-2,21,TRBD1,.,CASSLVPRGRQDPSTKNIQYF,TGTGCCAGCAGCTTAGTCCCCAGGGGGCGCCAGGATCCGTCCACCAAAAACATTCAGTACTTC